Below, 19 T cell receptor beta chains from the same sample are listed, as sequenced in a study of identical twins. TCRdb re-called the 5' RACE reads through MiXCR, storing one row per CDR3 protein. The repertoire consists of 250,000 or so distinct CDR3 sequences, with around 7% occurring once and the leading ten covering approximately 3.7%. This sample was also put to use in a study of yellow fever vaccine responses in identical twins.

Material for sequencing was memory (CD45RO+) T cells sorted from blood. Source of these receptors: a woman between 18 and 29 years old in good health.

The chain employs TRBV7-2 and TRBJ2-7; D is ambiguous. V gave up 5 bases and J gave up 0 bases, with 8 bases separating them. This CDR3 region has 13 residues. Germline CDR1 and CDR2: SGHTA and FQGNSA. The CDR3: CASSRAHSYEQYV. CDR3 DNA: TGTGCCAGCAGCCGAGCCCACTCCTACGAGCAGTACGTC.

V gene TRBV6-1 combines with J gene TRBJ2-7; 7 nucleotides line up with TRBD2. The CDR3 runs to 14 residues. CDR1 and CDR2 from the germline V gene are MNHNS and SASEGT. The V gene end was trimmed by 3 bases and the J gene end by 2 bases; junction bases not matched to a gene: 4. The CDR3 spells CASSEIAGTYEQYF. The CDR3 coding sequence is TGTGCCAGCAGTGAGATAGCGGGTACCTACGAGCAGTACTTC.

This clonotype was seen many times. The genes are TRBV12-3 or TRBV12-4 and TRBJ2-1, with D possibly being TRBD1 (5 bases). The CDR3 covers 15 residues. Between the trimmed V and J ends, which lost 0 bases and 7 bases, there was a span of 13 bases. Written as DNA, the CDR3 is TGTGCCAGCAGTTTAGCGGTTGGGGCAATTAATGAGCAGTTCTTC. Its translation: CASSLAVGAINEQFF.

This clonotype was counted many times. The chain combines TRBV20-1 with TRBJ1-5, with D possibly matching TRBD1 (5 bases). V was clipped by 5 bases and J by 3 bases, with 11 bases between them. Germline lookup yields CDR1 DFQATT and CDR2 SNEGSKA (reference sequence). This CDR3 is 13 amino acids long. This CDR3 is CSAAQEFNQPQHF. CDR3 DNA sequence: TGCAGTGCTGCACAGGAATTCAATCAGCCCCAGCATTTT.

This clonotype has at least ten counts. J is TRBJ1-1 and V is TRBV4-2, with 7 bases aligning to TRBD1. The CDR3 length is 16 residues. Germline loops: CDR1 LGHNA, CDR2 YNFKEQ. V lost 1 base to trimming and J lost 1 base; unmatched junction nucleotides: 6. For the CDR3, the DNA is TGTGCCAGCAGCCAAGCGGAGTCAGGGGGGAACACTGAAGCTTTCTTT. This codes for CASSQAESGGNTEAFF.

In its sample, this clonotype was seen a few times. The rearrangement uses TRBV5-5 and TRBJ2-2; D unresolved. From germline, CDR1 is SGHKS and CDR2 YYEKEE (reference sequence). The ends were cut back, 3 bases at V and 3 bases at J, with 12 bases in the middle. The CDR3 sequence is 15 residues long. For the CDR3, the DNA is TGTGCCAGCAGCTCTGGCAGCCTATACACCGGGGAGCTGTTTTTT. It is translated as CASSSGSLYTGELFF.

This clonotype was found a few times. The chain combines TRBV12-3 or TRBV12-4 with TRBJ1-2; tentative D call: TRBD1 (6 bases). There are 14 residues in the CDR3. Trimming took off 3 bases at V and 4 bases at J, with 12 bases between the two ends. CDR3 sequence reads: CASSFGRGTYGYTF. The CDR3, as DNA: TGTGCCAGCAGTTTTGGAAGGGGGACCTATGGCTACACCTTC.

This clonotype was seen at least ten times. The rearrangement joins TRBV4-1 to TRBJ2-5; 7 nucleotides align to TRBD1. Germline lookup yields CDR1 MGHRA and CDR2 YSYEKL. This CDR3 comprises 17 residues. V shed 1 base, J shed 5 bases, and the junction held 13 bases outside the gene matches. CDR3 protein: CASSQGQGVYLTETQYF. CDR3 DNA sequence: TGCGCCAGCAGCCAAGGACAGGGCGTGTACCTAACGGAGACCCAGTACTTC.

This clonotype has at least ten counts. The chain combines TRBV7-8 with TRBJ2-1, with 10 bases identical to TRBD2. The J segment lost 7 bases and the V segment lost 1 base, leaving 7 bases of the junction unmatched. CDR3 length: 16 amino acids. The germline V gene encodes CDR1 SGHVS and CDR2 FQNEAQ. CDR3 sequence reads: CASSLGLAGAENEQFF. The CDR3 DNA reads TGTGCCAGCAGCTTAGGCCTAGCGGGAGCGGAAAATGAGCAGTTCTTC.

The CDR3 region has the DNA TGCAGTGCTAGAGACCCCCTCGCGGCGGGGGGTATCACAGATACGCAGTATTTT. As protein: CSARDPLAAGGITDTQYF. The V gene is TRBV20-1, the J gene TRBJ2-3, with 8 positions matching TRBD2. Trimming took 0 bases from V and 2 from J; bases not matched to a gene: 13. CDR1 is DFQATT and CDR2 is SNEGSKA in the germline V gene (reference sequence). The CDR3 has 18 amino acids.

CDR3 sequence (DNA): TGTGCCAGCAGCTTCCAGACAGGGCCAGATACGCAGTATTTT. Residues: CASSFQTGPDTQYF. The gene calls are TRBV5-6 and TRBJ2-3; TRBD1 aligns across 7 bases. Germline assignment: CDR1 SGHDT and CDR2 YYEEEE. CDR3 length: 14 residues. The V and J ends lost 2 bases and 4 bases, in that order; junction bases with no gene match: 4.

The gene calls are TRBV10-3 and TRBJ2-1; D may be TRBD1 (5 bases). CDR1 and CDR2 (germline): ENHRY, SYGVKD. The V end lost 3 bases, the J end lost 3 bases, and 6 bases lay between the germline ends. The CDR3 is made up of 13 amino acids. For the CDR3, the DNA is TGTGCCATCAGTGAAGACAGCTACAATGAGCAGTTCTTC. Its protein is CAISEDSYNEQFF.

With respect to this clonotype: Since a much larger clone is just one base distant, this may be a read error. The chain links TRBV5-1 to TRBJ2-2; D not resolved. Germline CDR1 and CDR2: SGHRS and YFSETQ. This CDR3 contains 13 residues. CDR3 coding DNA: TGCCCCAGCCGAACGGCTAACACCGGGGAGCTGTTTTTT. Its protein is CPSRTANTGELFF. The whole variable domain, filled in from reference TRBV5-1 and TRBJ2-2, reads KAGVTQTPRYLIKTRGQQVTLSCSPISGHRSVSWYQQTPGQGLQFLFEYFSETQRNKGNFPGRFSGRQFSNSRSEMNVSTLELGDSALYLCPSRTANTGELFFGEGSRLTVL.

V usage is TRBV2 and J usage is TRBJ2-7; weak D call: TRBD2 (6 bases). V shed 4 bases and J shed 7 bases, with 8 bases lying between them. This CDR3 is built from 11 residues. The germline V gene has CDR1 SNHLY and CDR2 FYNNEI. CDR3 sequence (DNA): TGTGCCAGCAGTGTTGCGGGAGAGCAGTACTTC. It translates to CASSVAGEQYF.

There are many counts of this clonotype. V is TRBV7-2 and J is TRBJ2-1; D remains ambiguous. CDR1 SGHTA and CDR2 FQGNSA come from the germline V gene. This CDR3 comprises 13 residues. Trimming shortened V by 5 bases and J by 5 bases, and 10 bases separated the two germline ends. The CDR3: CASSPHGDNEQFF. As DNA, the CDR3 is TGTGCCAGCAGCCCACATGGCGACAATGAGCAGTTCTTC.

V usage is TRBV12-3 or TRBV12-4 and J usage is TRBJ1-5; D may be TRBD1 (6 bases). The CDR3 totals 14 residues. V was clipped by 3 bases and J by 4 bases, with 10 bases between them. CDR3 in amino acids: CASSFHGTNQPQHF. CDR3 sequence (DNA): TGTGCCAGCAGTTTTCACGGGACAAATCAGCCCCAGCATTTT.

Regarding this clonotype: A read error is possible here, since a much larger clone lies one base away. The V and J genes are TRBV4-1 and TRBJ2-3, with TRBD2 matching over 11 bases. From germline, CDR1 is MGHRA and CDR2 YSYEKL. This CDR3 has 15 residues. CDR3 residues: CAISQLAGGTDTQYF. In DNA, the CDR3 is TGCGCCATCAGCCAACTAGCGGGGGGCACAGATACGCAGTATTTT.

This clonotype was seen only a few times. Written as DNA, the CDR3 is TGTGCCAGCAGCCCCAGGGGTCTAGCGAGCAATGAGCAGTTCTTC. Encoded protein: CASSPRGLASNEQFF. This chain links TRBV14 with TRBJ2-1, with D perhaps being TRBD1 or TRBD2 (6 bases each). The CDR3 is 15 residues long. Germline CDR1 SGHDN, CDR2 FVKESK. V was pared by 4 bases and J by 6 bases, with 16 bases between.

This clonotype has at least ten counts. The chain uses TRBV18 and TRBJ2-1; D gene uncertain. The V and J ends lost 0 bases and 10 bases respectively, with 10 bases between them. CDR3 length: 13 residues. Germline lookup yields CDR1 KGHSH and CDR2 LQKENI. The DNA of the CDR3 is TGTGCCAGCTCACCACCGAATTTGGCCGAGCAGTTCTTC. Translation gives CASSPPNLAEQFF.